Given below is one T cell receptor (beta chain) in context. This record comes from a study of blood T cell repertoires in COVID-19. Study background: The origin of the acute and convalescent COVID-19 samples was the United States, Italy and Spain.

V was pared by 2 bases and J by 8 bases, with 9 bases of the junction left unmatched. CDR3 size: 15 residues. Germline CDR1 and CDR2: GTSNPN and SVGIG (reference sequence). TCRdb's table, derived via immunoSEQ multiplex PCR, lists solely in-frame clones and lacks some. The repertoire holds 150,000 to 200,000 clones, with roughly 88% as singletons. The sample comprised PBMCs or T cells enriched from blood (not recorded which). This sequence joins TRBV30 and TRBJ1-2; TRBD1 aligns across 12 bases. The sequence was obtained from a woman aged 55-69 years who had recovered from COVID-19. The CDR3 DNA sequence: TGTGCCTGGAGTCCCAGGGACAGGGGGCGCAAAGGCTACACCTTC. It translates to CAWSPRDRGRKGYTF. The entire variable domain, with the rest obtained from reference TRBV30 and TRBJ1-2, is as follows: SQTIHQWPATLVQPVGSPLSLECTVEGTSNPNLYWYRQAAGRGLQLLFYSVGIGQISSEVPQNLSASRPQDRQFILSSKKLLLSDSGFYLCAWSPRDRGRKGYTFGSGTRLTVV.